These 6 T cell receptor beta chains originate from one sample sequenced in a study of cytomegalovirus exposure and HLA in healthy donors. The PCR ran on 60 Vbeta and 13 Jbeta primers. Profiling relied on immunoSEQ multiplex PCR, and the TCRdb table lists in-frame clones only, not all of them. The sample records over 150,000 clones, approximately 72% being singletons. Sequencing was carried out using PBMCs. Receptors originate from a man in his fifties or sixties in good health and CMV-seronegative.

V usage is TRBV6-1 and J usage is TRBJ1-5, with TRBD1 identical over 12 bases. V gave up 3 bases and J gave up 1 base; unmatched junction bases: 4. This CDR3 comprises 17 residues. Germline CDR1 and CDR2: MNHNS and SASEGT. CDR3 in amino acids: CASSDRDRGLSNQPQHF. CDR3 coding DNA: TGTGCCAGCAGTGACCGGGACAGGGGGCTAAGCAATCAGCCCCAGCATTTT.

The CDR3 region has the DNA TGTGCCAGCAGCTTAACGAGGGGACTTAATGAAAAACTGTTTTTT. It encodes CASSLTRGLNEKLFF. J is TRBJ1-4 and V is TRBV11-1, with D perhaps matching TRBD1 (5 bases). The V gene lost 2 bases and the J gene lost 4 bases, with 11 bases spanning the gap. Germline lookup yields CDR1 SGHAT and CDR2 FQDESV (reference sequence). The CDR3 runs to 15 residues.

The chain links TRBV27 to TRBJ2-1; the match to TRBD1 covers 8 bases. The V and J ends lost 5 bases and 6 bases, in that order; junction bases with no gene match: 12. The CDR3 covers 16 residues. Germline V gives CDR1 MNHEY, CDR2 SMNVEV (reference sequence). CDR3 sequence: CASSPLRPGGLNEQFF. Written as DNA, the CDR3 is TGTGCCAGCAGTCCCCTCAGGCCAGGGGGCCTCAATGAGCAGTTCTTC.

This chain uses TRBV7-2 with TRBJ1-4; tentatively, D is TRBD1 (5 bases). V was clipped by 3 bases and J by 8 bases, with 13 bases between them. CDR1 and CDR2 (germline): SGHTA, FQGNSA. The CDR3 has 14 residues. The CDR3 DNA reads as TGTGCCAGCAGCTTGGGGGGTTTAGGCGAAAAACTGTTTTTT. It is translated as CASSLGGLGEKLFF. Full variable domain (remainder filled in from reference TRBV7-2 and TRBJ1-4): GAGVSQSPSNKVTEKGKDVELRCDPISGHTALYWYRQSLGQGLEFLIYFQGNSAPDKSGLPSDRFSAERTGGSVSTLTIQRTQQEDSAVYLCASSLGGLGEKLFFGSGTQLSVL.

The V and J genes are TRBV7-2 and TRBJ2-5, with 12 bases fitting TRBD2. Germline-derived CDR1 and CDR2 are SGHTA and FQGNSA. The CDR3 has 15 residues. Trimming cost V 5 bases and J 5 bases; bases outside gene matches: 6. The CDR3 sequence: CASSPTSGGWETQYF. CDR3 nucleotide sequence: TGTGCCAGCAGCCCGACTAGCGGGGGTTGGGAGACCCAGTACTTC.

This chain uses TRBV11-2 with TRBJ1-2; D not certain. The CDR3 contains 14 residues. V dropped 5 bases and J dropped 2 bases, with 12 bases sitting between them. From germline, CDR1 is SGHAT and CDR2 FQNNGV. The CDR3 coding sequence is TGTGCCAGCAGCCCCAGGTTACTGAACTATGGCTACACCTTC. It translates to CASSPRLLNYGYTF.